Shown below are 9 T cell receptor beta chains from a single sample sequenced in a study of T cell responses to AZD1222 COVID-19 vaccine. The repertoire was sequenced with immunoSEQ multiplex PCR; TCRdb's copy has only in-frame clones and lacks some. The sample includes about 79,000 clones, more than 70% of them seen just once. The material was peripheral blood, obtained on day 0 of AZD1222 vaccination. Receptor source: an adult in good health.

The chain couples TRBV7-9 to TRBJ1-1; no reliable D call. This CDR3 is 13 amino acids long. Trimming pared 2 bases from V and 1 base from J, leaving 5 bases between. CDR1 SEHNR and CDR2 FQNEAQ come from the germline V gene (reference sequence). The chain's CDR3 is CASSLQTNTEAFF. Here the CDR3 DNA reads TGTGCCAGCAGCTTACAGACGAACACTGAAGCTTTCTTT.

A single count supports this clone. The V call is TRBV7-6, the J call TRBJ1-2, with D possibly matching TRBD1 (5 bases). V dropped 5 bases and J dropped 2 bases, with 12 bases sitting between them. The germline V gene encodes CDR1 SGHVS and CDR2 FNYEAQ. The CDR3 sequence is 14 residues long. The CDR3 DNA reads TGTGCCAGCAGCCCCCTGGCAGGGAACTATGGCTACACCTTC. Its protein product is CASSPLAGNYGYTF.

This chain joins TRBV19 and TRBJ1-1, with D unresolved. Germline assignment: CDR1 LNHDA and CDR2 SQIVND (reference sequence). Trimming pared 1 base from V and 0 bases from J, leaving 9 bases between. The CDR3 is 15 amino acids. The chain's CDR3 is CASSIVNPVNTEAFF. The CDR3 DNA reads TGTGCCAGTAGTATAGTGAACCCCGTGAACACTGAAGCTTTCTTT.

The rearrangement uses TRBV7-9 and TRBJ2-7, with TRBD1 matching 8 bases. This CDR3 comprises 14 residues. J gave up 5 bases and V 5 bases, and 8 bases lay outside the gene matches. Per the germline V gene, CDR1 is SEHNR and CDR2 is FQNEAQ (reference sequence). CDR3: CASSRTDRGHEQYF. The DNA for the CDR3 is TGTGCCAGCAGCCGAACCGACAGGGGCCACGAGCAGTACTTC.

The chain employs TRBV18 and TRBJ1-6; 7 nucleotides align to TRBD1. The trim removed 3 bases at V and 15 bases at J, leaving 11 bases unmatched. CDR3 length equals 14 residues. In germline, CDR1 is KGHSH, CDR2 LQKENI. Written as DNA, the CDR3 is TGTGCCAGCTCACCGGACGACAGGGAATCGCTCCTCCACTTT. Its protein product is CASSPDDRESLLHF. Drawing the rest from reference TRBV18 and TRBJ1-6, the complete variable domain is NAGVMQNPRHLVRRRGQEARLRCSPMKGHSHVYWYRQLPEEGLKFMVYLQKENIIDESGMPKERFSAEFPKEGPSILRIQQVVRGDSAAYFCASSPDDRESLLHFGNGTRLTVT.

A few counts support this clone. The chain employs TRBV11-2 and TRBJ1-4, with a possible D match to TRBD1 (6 bases). V lost 5 bases and J 4 bases, leaving 17 bases between the germline ends. The CDR3 covers 16 residues. From germline, CDR1 is SGHAT and CDR2 FQNNGV. CDR3 sequence: CASSRGQNAGNEKLFF. The CDR3 DNA reads TGTGCCAGCAGCCGGGGACAAAACGCCGGTAATGAAAAACTGTTTTTT.

This rearrangement joins TRBV5-1 to TRBJ1-2, with a possible D match to TRBD1 (6 bases). The CDR3 contains 15 residues. Trimming removed 3 bases from V and 1 base from J, with 13 bases in between. CDR1 SGHRS and CDR2 YFSETQ come from the germline V gene. CDR3 sequence: CASSSRDTNNYGYTF. The DNA of the CDR3 is TGCGCCAGCAGCTCTCGGGACACCAATAACTATGGCTACACCTTC. Supplemented by reference TRBV5-1 and TRBJ1-2, the full variable domain reads KAGVTQTPRYLIKTRGQQVTLSCSPISGHRSVSWYQQTPGQGLQFLFEYFSETQRNKGNFPGRFSGRQFSNSRSEMNVSTLELGDSALYLCASSSRDTNNYGYTFGSGTRLTVV.

This chain links TRBV7-8 with TRBJ1-5; the D is unclear. Germline V gene lookup returns CDR1 SGHVS and CDR2 FQNEAQ. V was cut by 5 bases and J by 7 bases, with 12 bases left in between. CDR3 length: 13 residues. CDR3 sequence: CASSPLAPQPQHF. The CDR3 DNA sequence: TGTGCCAGCAGCCCCCTCGCCCCGCAGCCCCAGCATTTT.

The V and J genes are TRBV19 and TRBJ2-7; D is possibly TRBD1 or TRBD2 (5 bases each). Germline V gene sequence: CDR1 LNHDA, CDR2 SQIVND (reference sequence). Trimming stripped 0 bases from V and 0 bases from J, with 9 bases between. This CDR3 has 15 amino acids. The CDR3 loop is CASSIDRGLSYEQYF. In DNA form, the CDR3 reads TGTGCCAGTAGTATAGACCGGGGCCTCTCCTACGAGCAGTACTTC.